The 21 T cell receptor beta chains in this list originate from one sample, sequenced in a study of metastatic and nonmetastatic thyroid tumors. Patients had received no treatment of any kind before thyroid surgery. TCRdb reprocessed the PCR reads via MiXCR. The table records over 10,000 clones, 12% of them present only once. The sequenced sample was blood. These TCRs come from a female donor with papillary thyroid cancer or a benign thyroid nodule (not recorded which). Some clones in this sample may be carry-over from other donors' samples.

This clone was observed many times. The chain joins TRBV19 to TRBJ2-6; possible D gene TRBD1, 6 bases. The CDR3 covers 15 residues. V shed 3 bases and J shed 3 bases, with 9 bases lying between them. Per germline, CDR1 LNHDA and CDR2 SQIVND (reference sequence). For the CDR3, the DNA is TGTGCCAGTAGTATCCCGGGACATGGGGCCAACGTCCTGACTTTC. Protein: CASSIPGHGANVLTF.

This clone was observed at least ten times. The chain uses TRBV20-1 and TRBJ2-7; D gene uncertain. Germline loops: CDR1 DFQATT, CDR2 SNEGSKA (reference sequence). The CDR3 is made up of 14 amino acids. With 6 bases removed from V and 0 bases from J, the gap between germline ends came to 15 bases. The CDR3 DNA reads TGCAGTGCCGAGAACCGACAAAGCTCCTACGAGCAGTACTTC. Translating it yields CSAENRQSSYEQYF.

This clone has more than one count but fewer than ten. The chain joins TRBV19 to TRBJ2-7; D is possibly TRBD1 (5 bases). CDR1 LNHDA and CDR2 SQIVND come from the germline V gene (reference sequence). Trimming took off 4 bases at V and 3 bases at J, with 13 bases between the two ends. The CDR3 is 14 residues long. This CDR3 is CASSKATGFYEQYF. The CDR3 DNA reads TGTGCCAGTAGTAAAGCAACAGGTTTCTACGAGCAGTACTTC.

This clone appeared many times. V is TRBV20-1 and J is TRBJ1-5; TRBD1 agrees at 10 bases. Germline V CDR1 and CDR2: DFQATT, SNEGSKA (reference sequence). The CDR3 sequence is 17 residues long. The V gene end was trimmed by 2 bases and the J gene end by 5 bases; junction bases not matched to a gene: 12. The CDR3 here is CSARRTGGGRWHQPQHF. CDR3 nucleotide sequence: TGCAGTGCTAGACGGACAGGGGGTGGGCGGTGGCATCAGCCCCAGCATTTT.

Ten or more counts support this clone. This chain links TRBV7-2 with TRBJ2-1, with 8 bases matching TRBD2. CDR3 length: 17 residues. CDR1 and CDR2 from the germline V gene are SGHTA and FQGNSA. J was trimmed by 7 bases and V by 5 bases; bases with no gene match: 16. The CDR3, as DNA: TGTGCCAGCAGCGCCTACACTGTCCCGGGACTAGGGAATGAGCAGTTCTTC. Encoded protein: CASSAYTVPGLGNEQFF.

This clone was counted many times. An end of the junction differs from the germline gene, which may be a read error. The chain uses TRBV7-8 and TRBJ1-5; D is unresolved. This CDR3 contains 12 residues. The germline V gene encodes CDR1 SGHVS and CDR2 FQNEAQ. CDR3: CAGSPGNQPQHF. In DNA, the CDR3 is TGTGCCGGCAGCCCGGGCAATCAGCCCCAGCATTTT.

This clone has a count of ten or more. The chain combines TRBV6-1 with TRBJ2-7; 7 positions agree with TRBD2. Germline V CDR1 and CDR2: MNHNS, SASEGT. J gave up 2 bases and V 6 bases, and 4 bases lay outside the gene matches. There are 13 residues in the CDR3. CDR3 sequence: CASRGGTTYEQYF. The CDR3 nucleotides are TGTGCCAGCAGGGGCGGGACTACCTACGAGCAGTACTTC.

This clone came up many times. The chain is built from TRBV12-3 or TRBV12-4 and TRBJ2-3, with TRBD2 as a possible D gene (6 bases). The CDR3 is 16 residues long. V lost 5 bases and J lost 0, with 15 bases in between. The CDR3 DNA follows: TGTGCCAGCAGTCCCGCAGCGGGTCTAAGCACAGATACGCAGTATTTT. The encoded protein is CASSPAAGLSTDTQYF.

This clone was found many times. The chain combines TRBV19 with TRBJ1-5; perhaps TRBD1 as D (5 bases). The germline V gene encodes CDR1 LNHDA and CDR2 SQIVND (reference sequence). The CDR3 has 15 residues. V lost 4 bases, J lost 3 bases, and 13 bases lay in between. CDR3 nucleotides: TGTGCCAGTAGTACAGCTGGGGGGGACAATCAGCCCCAGCATTTT. Translating it yields CASSTAGGDNQPQHF.

This clone was seen only a few times. An end of the junction differs from the germline gene, which may be a read error. Other DNA sequences in this sample translate to the same CDR3. This sequence joins TRBV28 and TRBJ1-5, with D possibly being TRBD1 (5 bases). The V gene's germline CDR1 is MDHEN and CDR2 SYDVKM. This CDR3 has 14 residues. The CDR3 here is CASSPGTGNQPQHF. DNA of the CDR3: TGTGCCAGCAGTCCCGGGACGGGTAATCAGCCCCAACATTTT.

This clone has a count of ten or more. The chain couples TRBV7-9 to TRBJ2-2; D is uncertain. Germline values: CDR1 SEHNR, CDR2 FQNEAQ (reference sequence). Trimming left V 3 bases short and J 3 bases short, with 5 bases between. This CDR3 is 13 amino acids long. As DNA, the CDR3 is TGTGCCAGCAGCTTTAGCCACACCGGGGAGCTGTTTTTT. Translating gives CASSFSHTGELFF.

This clone was detected many times. CDR3 in DNA: TGTGCCTGGAGGATGGCGGGGGGCTACACAGATACGCAGTATTTT. It yields the protein CAWRMAGGYTDTQYF. The V gene is TRBV30, the J gene TRBJ2-3; 8 bases fit TRBD2. The CDR3 has 15 residues. J gave up 2 bases and V 3 bases, and 7 bases lay outside the gene matches. Per germline, CDR1 GTSNPN and CDR2 SVGIG (reference sequence). Together with reference TRBV30 and TRBJ2-3, the CDR3 gives the full variable domain: SQTIHQWPATLVQPVGSPLSLECTVEGTSNPNLYWYRQAAGRGLQLLFYSVGIGQISSEVPQNLSASRPQDRQFILSSKKLLLSDSGFYLCAWRMAGGYTDTQYFGPGTRLTVL.

Ten or more counts support this clone. The V gene is TRBV20-1, the J gene TRBJ2-2, with D possibly matching TRBD1 (5 bases). The CDR3 consists of 15 residues. The germline CDR1 and CDR2 sequences are DFQATT and SNEGSKA (reference sequence). The ends were cut back, 6 bases at V and 5 bases at J, with 19 bases in the middle. This CDR3 is CSAPKPRVATGELFF. The DNA for the CDR3 is TGCAGTGCACCTAAGCCCAGGGTTGCAACCGGGGAGCTGTTTTTT.

At least ten counts were recorded for this clone. This chain uses TRBV14 with TRBJ2-1, with 8 bases lining up with TRBD1. J gave up 5 bases and V 3 bases, and 6 bases lay outside the gene matches. Germline lookup yields CDR1 SGHDN and CDR2 FVKESK. The CDR3 loop spans 15 amino acids. DNA of the CDR3: TGTGCCAGCAGCCACAGGGGGCCTACAAACAATGAGCAGTTCTTC. Residues: CASSHRGPTNNEQFF.

This clone was observed at least ten times. The CDR3 region is CASSLEQGNTGELFF. CDR3 DNA sequence: TGCGCCAGCAGCTTGGAACAGGGAAACACCGGGGAGCTGTTTTTT. The chain couples TRBV5-1 to TRBJ2-2; D may be TRBD1 (6 bases). The CDR3 is made up of 15 amino acids. Between the trimmed V and J ends, which lost 0 bases and 2 bases, there was a span of 8 bases. Germline loops: CDR1 SGHRS, CDR2 YFSETQ.

This clone is medium-sized by share. This chain's CDR3 is CASSYAGTDITDTQYF. The CDR3 DNA reads as TGTGCCAGCAGTTACGCCGGGACAGACATCACAGATACGCAGTATTTT. The chain combines TRBV6-2 or TRBV6-3 with TRBJ2-3; 7 bases line up with TRBD1. The CDR3 is 16 amino acids. Germline V CDR1 and CDR2: MNHEY, SVGEGT. V was pared by 2 bases and J by 2 bases, with 7 bases of the junction left unmatched.

The gene calls are TRBV11-2 and TRBJ2-7, with 8 bases fitting TRBD1. V gave up 4 bases and J gave up 1 base; unmatched junction bases: 9. There are 16 residues in the CDR3. Germline-derived CDR1 and CDR2 are SGHAT and FQNNGV. In DNA, the CDR3 is TGTGCCAGCAGCTCTCAAAGTTGGACAGGGTCCTACGAGCAGTACTTC. It yields the protein CASSSQSWTGSYEQYF.

This clone was detected ten times or more. The V call is TRBV19, the J call TRBJ2-6; 8 bases are a match to TRBD1. Germline CDR1 LNHDA, CDR2 SQIVND (reference sequence). This CDR3 contains 17 residues. With 7 bases clipped from V and 2 bases from J, the junction kept 10 bases outside the gene matches. The CDR3 sequence: CASTIGDRTPGANVLTF. The DNA of the CDR3 is TGTGCCAGTACCATAGGGGACAGGACCCCTGGGGCCAACGTCCTGACTTTC.

This chain's CDR3 is CASTRGGASSYNEQFF. The CDR3 DNA reads TGTGCCAGTACCAGGGGGGGCGCATCCTCATACAATGAGCAGTTCTTC. The V call is TRBV28, the J call TRBJ2-1; perhaps D is TRBD1 or TRBD2 (7 bases each). Trimming pared 9 bases from V and 4 bases from J, leaving 22 bases between. This CDR3 contains 16 residues. Germline V gene data show CDR1 as MDHEN and CDR2 as SYDVKM.

In this sample, this clone turned up many times. V and J are TRBV27 and TRBJ1-4; 10 bases fit TRBD1. CDR1 and CDR2 (germline): MNHEY, SMNVEV (reference sequence). V lost 10 bases, J lost 2 bases, and 19 bases stayed unmatched. This CDR3 comprises 19 residues. In nucleotides, the CDR3 is TGTGCCACCAGATTGTGGGGACAGGGGTCGTTAGCGACTAATGAAAAACTGTTTTTT. Its translation: CATRLWGQGSLATNEKLFF.

The sample holds many counts of this clone. CDR3 sequence reads: CASSGTAVSEKLFF. As DNA, the CDR3 is TGTGCCAGCAGCGGGACCGCCGTGAGTGAAAAACTGTTTTTT. The chain is built from TRBV5-6 and TRBJ1-4; a possible D gene is TRBD1 (5 bases). Germline V lookup: CDR1 SGHDT, CDR2 YYEEEE. The V end lost 4 bases, the J end lost 7 bases, and 14 bases lay between the germline ends. CDR3 length: 14 residues.